The present entry profiles one T cell receptor (beta chain) with its context. It was with random hexamers that roughly 0.5 to 1 ug RNA was reverse transcribed. Using its own MiXCR run on the immunoSEQ multiplex PCR reads, TCRdb lists one record per CDR3 protein. The table lists about 150,000 distinct CDR3 sequences, roughly 95% of them singletons, with more than 0.065% in the top ten. These data come from a study of CD8 T cells in Susac syndrome. The V end lost 1 base, the J end lost 8 bases, and 9 bases lay between the germline ends. The CDR3 has 12 residues. CDR1 is GTSNPN and CDR2 is SVGIG in the germline V gene (reference sequence). The authors negatively isolated CD8+ and CD4+ T cells and FACS-enriched TEMRA cells.

This sequence joins TRBV30 and TRBJ2-1; D not certain. Sequencing was performed on CD4+ T cells from PBMCs. This receptor was obtained from a human donor in good health. This CDR3 reads CAWSANRDEQFF. CDR3 sequence (DNA): TGTGCCTGGAGTGCGAATCGGGATGAGCAGTTCTTC.